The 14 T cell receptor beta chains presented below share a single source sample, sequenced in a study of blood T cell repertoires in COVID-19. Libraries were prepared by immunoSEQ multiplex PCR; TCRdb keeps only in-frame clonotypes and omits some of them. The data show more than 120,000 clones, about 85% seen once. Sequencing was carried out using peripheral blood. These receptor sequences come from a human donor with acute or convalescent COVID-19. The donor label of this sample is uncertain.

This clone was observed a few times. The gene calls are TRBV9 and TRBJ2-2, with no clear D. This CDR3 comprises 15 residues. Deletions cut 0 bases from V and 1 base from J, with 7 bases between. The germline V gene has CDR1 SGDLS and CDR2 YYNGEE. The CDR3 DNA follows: TGTGCCAGCAGCGTAGTATCACAGAACACCGGGGAGCTGTTTTTT. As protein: CASSVVSQNTGELFF.

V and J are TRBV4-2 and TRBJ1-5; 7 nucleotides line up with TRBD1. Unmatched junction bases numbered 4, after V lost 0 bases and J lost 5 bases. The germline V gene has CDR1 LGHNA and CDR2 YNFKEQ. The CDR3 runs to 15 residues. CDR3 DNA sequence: TGTGCCAGCAGCCAAGAGGGACAGCGACATCAGCCCCAGCATTTT. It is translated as CASSQEGQRHQPQHF.

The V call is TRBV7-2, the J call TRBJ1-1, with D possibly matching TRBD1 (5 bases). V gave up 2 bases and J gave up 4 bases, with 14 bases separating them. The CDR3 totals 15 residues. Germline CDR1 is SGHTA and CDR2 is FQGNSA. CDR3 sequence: CASSLTSAGSTEAFF. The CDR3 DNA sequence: TGTGCCAGCAGCTTAACATCGGCAGGGTCCACTGAAGCTTTCTTT. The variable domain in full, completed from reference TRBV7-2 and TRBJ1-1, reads GAGVSQSPSNKVTEKGKDVELRCDPISGHTALYWYRQSLGQGLEFLIYFQGNSAPDKSGLPSDRFSAERTGGSVSTLTIQRTQQEDSAVYLCASSLTSAGSTEAFFGQGTRLTVV.

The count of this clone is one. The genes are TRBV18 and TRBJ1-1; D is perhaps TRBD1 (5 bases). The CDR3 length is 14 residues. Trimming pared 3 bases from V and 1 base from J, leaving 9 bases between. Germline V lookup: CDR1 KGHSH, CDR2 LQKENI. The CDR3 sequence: CASSPTGQNTEAFF. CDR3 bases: TGTGCCAGCTCACCTACCGGACAGAACACTGAAGCTTTCTTT. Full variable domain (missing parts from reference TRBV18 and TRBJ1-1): NAGVMQNPRHLVRRRGQEARLRCSPMKGHSHVYWYRQLPEEGLKFMVYLQKENIIDESGMPKERFSAEFPKEGPSILRIQQVVRGDSAAYFCASSPTGQNTEAFFGQGTRLTVV.

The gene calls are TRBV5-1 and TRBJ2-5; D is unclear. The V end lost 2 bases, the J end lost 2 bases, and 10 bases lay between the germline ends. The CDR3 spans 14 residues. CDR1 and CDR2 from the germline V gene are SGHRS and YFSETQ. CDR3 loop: CASSFSGAQETQYF. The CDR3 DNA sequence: TGCGCCAGCAGCTTTTCCGGAGCACAAGAGACCCAGTACTTC.

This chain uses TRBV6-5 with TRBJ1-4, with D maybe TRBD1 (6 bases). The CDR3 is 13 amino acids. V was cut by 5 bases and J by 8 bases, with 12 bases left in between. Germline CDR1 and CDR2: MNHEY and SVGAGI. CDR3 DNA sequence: TGTGCCAGCAGTCGGGACATCCACGAAAAACTGTTTTTT. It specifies CASSRDIHEKLFF.

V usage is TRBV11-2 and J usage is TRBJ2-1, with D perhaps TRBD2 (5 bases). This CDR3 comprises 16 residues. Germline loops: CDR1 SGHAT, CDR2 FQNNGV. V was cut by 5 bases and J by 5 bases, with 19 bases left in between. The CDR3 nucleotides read TGTGCCAGCAGCCCCATACTAGGTACGAGCCACAATGAGCAGTTCTTC. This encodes CASSPILGTSHNEQFF.

Written as DNA, the CDR3 is TGTGCCAGCCGGGGAGGGTTCGACACTGAAGCTTTCTTT. It codes for CASRGGFDTEAFF. V gene TRBV19 combines with J gene TRBJ1-1; the D is unclear. The CDR3 is 13 amino acids. Germline V gives CDR1 LNHDA, CDR2 SQIVND (reference sequence). Trimming removed 9 bases from V and 3 bases from J, with 14 bases in between.

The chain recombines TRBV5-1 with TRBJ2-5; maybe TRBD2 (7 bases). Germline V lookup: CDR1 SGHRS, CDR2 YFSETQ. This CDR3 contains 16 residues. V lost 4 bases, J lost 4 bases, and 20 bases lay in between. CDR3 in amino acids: CASSAGGGSGAETQYF. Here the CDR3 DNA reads TGCGCCAGCAGCGCCGGGGGCGGGAGTGGGGCAGAGACCCAGTACTTC.

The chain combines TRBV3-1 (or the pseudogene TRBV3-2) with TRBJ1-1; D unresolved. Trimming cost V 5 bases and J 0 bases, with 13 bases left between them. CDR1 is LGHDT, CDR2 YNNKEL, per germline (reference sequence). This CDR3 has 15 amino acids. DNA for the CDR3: TGTGCCAGCAGCTCAGAGGGTCTCCTGAACACTGAAGCTTTCTTT. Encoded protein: CASSSEGLLNTEAFF.

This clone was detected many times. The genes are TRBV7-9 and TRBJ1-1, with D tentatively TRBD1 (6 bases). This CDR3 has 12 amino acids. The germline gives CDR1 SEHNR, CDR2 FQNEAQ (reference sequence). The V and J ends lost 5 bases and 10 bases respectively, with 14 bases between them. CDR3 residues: CASSPQDSGAFF. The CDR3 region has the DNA TGTGCCAGCAGCCCGCAGGACAGCGGAGCTTTCTTT.

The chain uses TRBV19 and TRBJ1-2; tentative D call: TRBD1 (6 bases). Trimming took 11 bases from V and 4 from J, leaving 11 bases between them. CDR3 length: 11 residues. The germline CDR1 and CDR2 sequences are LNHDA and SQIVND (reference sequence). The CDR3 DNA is TGTGCCGCAACGACAGGCTATGGCTACACCTTC. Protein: CAATTGYGYTF.

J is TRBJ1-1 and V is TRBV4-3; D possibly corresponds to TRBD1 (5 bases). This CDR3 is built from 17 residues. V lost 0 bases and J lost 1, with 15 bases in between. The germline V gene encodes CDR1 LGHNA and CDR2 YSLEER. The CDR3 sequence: CASSQDLSGQGNTEAFF. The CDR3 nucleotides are TGCGCCAGCAGCCAAGATCTCTCAGGGCAAGGGAACACTGAAGCTTTCTTT.

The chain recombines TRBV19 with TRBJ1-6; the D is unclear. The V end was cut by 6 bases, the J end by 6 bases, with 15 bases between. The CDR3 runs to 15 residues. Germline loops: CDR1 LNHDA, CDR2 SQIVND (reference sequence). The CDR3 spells CASSERTGINSPLHF. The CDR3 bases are TGTGCCAGTAGCGAGAGGACGGGGATTAATTCACCCCTCCACTTT.